The text below deals with one T cell receptor (beta chain). Its antigen is currently unknown. CDR1 MNHEY and CDR2 SVGAGI come from the germline V gene. The CDR3 contains 13 residues. Trimming cost V 0 bases and J 5 bases, with 7 bases left between them. This specimen belongs to a study of response to subunit inactivated influenza vaccine. Regarding the study as a whole: Authors suggested each seasonal influenza vaccination recruits few new T cells.

TCRdb redid the calling of the RT-PCR reads with MiXCR, one entry per CDR3 protein. This sample has hundreds of thousands of distinct CDR3 sequences, with approximately 17% found just once. The gene calls are TRBV6-5 and TRBJ1-2; D call uncertain. The sequencing used PBMCs from blood, collected 5 to 6 days after vaccination. This clonotype was obtained from a man aged 45-60 years who received an inactivated influenza vaccine. The CDR3 loop reads CASSYSRTYGYTF. In nucleotides, the CDR3 is TGTGCCAGCAGTTACTCACGGACTTATGGCTACACCTTC.